This T cell receptor beta chain was captured by sequencing in a study of blood T cell repertoires in COVID-19. Study-wide context: Nucleic acid was either cDNA or gDNA, and it came from T cells, B-cell-depleted T cells, or PBMCs.

The CDR3 runs 13 residues. The V and J ends lost 4 bases and 6 bases, in that order; junction bases with no gene match: 5. CDR1 and CDR2 from the germline V gene are MGHDK and SYGVNS. Source study methods: The authors estimated nucleated cell counts from reference gene primer amplification. Libraries were prepared by immunoSEQ multiplex PCR; TCRdb keeps only in-frame clonotypes and omits some of them. The V and J calls and clone size were taken over from that table, and D and trimming were inferred from the DNA. This repertoire shows around 190,000 clones, approximately 83% found once; its top ten account for around 9%.

The sequenced material came from peripheral blood. This clonotype originated in a man in his forties or fifties with active or convalescent COVID-19. V is TRBV25-1 and J is TRBJ1-2; TRBD1 matches at 7 bases. CDR3 sequence (DNA): TGTGCCAGCAGTGGACAGGGTCTGAATGGCTACACCTTC. It yields the protein CASSGQGLNGYTF.